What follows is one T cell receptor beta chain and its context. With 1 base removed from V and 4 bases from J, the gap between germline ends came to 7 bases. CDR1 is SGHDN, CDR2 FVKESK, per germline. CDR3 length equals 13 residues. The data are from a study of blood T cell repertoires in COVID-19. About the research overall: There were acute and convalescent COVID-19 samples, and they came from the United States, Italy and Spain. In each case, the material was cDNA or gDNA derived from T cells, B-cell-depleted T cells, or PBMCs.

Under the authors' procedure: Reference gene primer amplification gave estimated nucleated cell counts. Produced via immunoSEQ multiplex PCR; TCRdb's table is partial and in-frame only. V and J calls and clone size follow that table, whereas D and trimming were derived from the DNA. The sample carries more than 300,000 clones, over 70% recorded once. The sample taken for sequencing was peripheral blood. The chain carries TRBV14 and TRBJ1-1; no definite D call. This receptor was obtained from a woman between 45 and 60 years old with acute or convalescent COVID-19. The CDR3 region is CASSQARGTEAFF. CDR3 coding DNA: TGTGCCAGCAGCCAAGCTCGGGGCACTGAAGCTTTCTTT.